These 25 T cell receptor beta chains were sequenced from one sample in a study of identical twins (dated by TCRdb to about 2016). The receptor library was made with 5' RACE. The data were produced on an Illumina HiSeq 2000. Clones were called with MiXCR by TCRdb after fastp trimmed the public reads at Q25, and only in-frame beta chains were retained. Every distinct CDR3 protein forms one entry, paired with its most common genes and DNA. This sample lists around 250,000 distinct CDR3 sequences; around 6.5% were detected once. The top ten clonotypes cover roughly 15% of the sample. This sample also belongs to another study, concerning T cells expressing NK-cell markers.

The sequenced sample was CD8+ T cells sorted from blood. The receptors shown here come from a woman in her late teens or twenties in good health.

This clonotype was detected only a few times. This chain joins TRBV4-1 and TRBJ1-5; D uncertain. Germline V gene data show CDR1 as MGHRA and CDR2 as YSYEKL. The CDR3 totals 13 residues. V shed 5 bases and J shed 6 bases, with 11 bases lying between them. CDR3 coding DNA: TGCGCCAGCAGCGTGGCAGCCGGTCAGCCCCAGCATTTT. Translating it yields CASSVAAGQPQHF.

This clonotype has ten or more counts. This chain links TRBV27 with TRBJ2-2; a possible D gene is TRBD2 (5 bases). Germline assignment: CDR1 MNHEY and CDR2 SMNVEV (reference sequence). This CDR3 has 14 amino acids. Trimming cost V 6 bases and J 10 bases, with 18 bases left between them. CDR3 residues: CASSQEGHLLELFF. The CDR3 coding sequence is TGTGCCAGCAGCCAAGAGGGCCACCTCCTGGAGCTGTTTTTT.

This clonotype was seen repeatedly, ten times or more. The chain has TRBV10-3 and TRBJ2-1, with 11 positions matching TRBD2. The CDR3 contains 15 residues. CDR1 and CDR2 (germline): ENHRY, SYGVKD. J was trimmed by 3 bases and V by 6 bases; bases with no gene match: 4. CDR3 bases: TGTGCCATCAGCCGGACTAGCGGGTACTACAATGAGCAGTTCTTC. Translating it yields CAISRTSGYYNEQFF.

The V gene is TRBV5-1, the J gene TRBJ2-7, with unresolved D. Trimming removed 0 bases from V and 3 bases from J, with 13 bases in between. This CDR3 contains 15 residues. Germline V gives CDR1 SGHRS, CDR2 YFSETQ. CDR3 protein: CASSLETPKYYEQYF. The CDR3 DNA is TGCGCCAGCAGCTTGGAAACCCCTAAATACTACGAGCAGTACTTC. Full variable domain (outside the CDR3, taken from reference TRBV5-1 and TRBJ2-7): KAGVTQTPRYLIKTRGQQVTLSCSPISGHRSVSWYQQTPGQGLQFLFEYFSETQRNKGNFPGRFSGRQFSNSRSEMNVSTLELGDSALYLCASSLETPKYYEQYFGPGTRLTVT.

The V and J genes are TRBV5-1 and TRBJ2-2; 8 bases fit TRBD2. Losses at the gene ends were 7 bases for V and 0 bases for J; bases not matched to a gene: 5. CDR3 length equals 15 residues. The germline V gene encodes CDR1 SGHRS and CDR2 YFSETQ. The CDR3 region has the DNA TGCGCCAGCCTCGGGGGGGTTTCGAACACCGGGGAGCTGTTTTTT. Encoded protein: CASLGGVSNTGELFF.

This clonotype was counted between two and nine times. The rearrangement links TRBV29-1 to TRBJ2-1, with 8 bases aligning to TRBD1. The V gene's germline CDR1 is SQVTM and CDR2 ANQGSEA. The CDR3 extends over 16 amino acids. V lost 6 bases and J lost 0; bases outside the gene matches: 10. The CDR3 nucleotides read TGCAGCGTCTTCGACAGGGGCCCTAGCTCCTACAATGAGCAGTTCTTC. This sequence encodes CSVFDRGPSSYNEQFF.

A few counts support this clonotype. The J gene is TRBJ1-2, the V gene TRBV12-3 or TRBV12-4, with D unresolved. V was pared by 2 bases and J by 8 bases, with 12 bases between. CDR3 length: 13 amino acids. The CDR3 DNA reads as TGTGCCAGCAGTTTACCCGGGGAGGAAGGCTACACCTTC. Translation gives CASSLPGEEGYTF.

The chain has TRBV2 and TRBJ2-7; TRBD2 aligns across 14 bases. The J segment lost 3 bases and the V segment lost 8 bases, leaving 3 bases of the junction unmatched. The germline V gene encodes CDR1 SNHLY and CDR2 FYNNEI. The CDR3 runs to 14 residues. CDR3 nucleotide sequence: TGTGCCAGCGGGGGACTAGCGGGGGACTACGAGCAGTACTTC. Protein product: CASGGLAGDYEQYF.

This clonotype has at least ten counts. The genes are TRBV12-3 or TRBV12-4 and TRBJ2-1; no reliable D call. This CDR3 contains 15 residues. V lost 6 bases and J lost 0, with 12 bases in between. The CDR3: CASSKDASSYNEQFF. CDR3 sequence (DNA): TGTGCCAGCAGCAAGGACGCTAGCTCCTACAATGAGCAGTTCTTC.

The chain carries TRBV2 and TRBJ1-1, with D possibly being TRBD1 (6 bases). The CDR3 is 14 residues long. V was pared by 6 bases and J by 1 base, with 12 bases between. From germline, CDR1 is SNHLY and CDR2 FYNNEI. Here the CDR3 reads CASSADRSNTEAFF. The DNA for the CDR3 is TGTGCCAGCAGCGCGGACAGATCGAACACTGAAGCTTTCTTT. Based on the CDR3 plus reference TRBV2 and TRBJ1-1, the full variable domain is EPEVTQTPSHQVTQMGQEVILRCVPISNHLYFYWYRQILGQKVEFLVSFYNNEISEKSEIFDDQFSVERPDGSNFTLKIRSTKLEDSAMYFCASSADRSNTEAFFGQGTRLTVV.

This clonotype was seen repeatedly, ten times or more. The chain joins TRBV11-3 to TRBJ2-5; D gene ambiguous. V was cut by 5 bases and J by 1 base, with 14 bases left in between. Germline CDR1 is SGHNT and CDR2 is YENEEA. The CDR3 is 15 residues long. CDR3 DNA sequence: TGTGCCAGCAGCCCGTACGACGGCCTCCAAGAGACCCAGTACTTC. Translation: CASSPYDGLQETQYF.

This clonotype turned up a few times. The chain couples TRBV30 to TRBJ2-3; 7 bases align to TRBD2. The germline V gene encodes CDR1 GTSNPN and CDR2 SVGIG (reference sequence). V trimming: 3 bases; J trimming: 4 bases; junction bases outside the gene matches: 10. This CDR3 has 15 residues. CDR3 coding DNA: TGTGCCTGGAGCTCGGGACTATCGGACGCAGATACGCAGTATTTT. This encodes CAWSSGLSDADTQYF.

Many counts were recorded for this clonotype. The rearrangement links TRBV7-9 to TRBJ2-3; TRBD1 or TRBD2 may be the D gene (5 bases each). V lost 3 bases and J lost 3, with 7 bases in between. CDR1 and CDR2 (germline): SEHNR, FQNEAQ (reference sequence). There are 13 residues in the CDR3. CDR3 loop: CASSFGGTDTQYF. CDR3 DNA: TGTGCCAGCAGCTTTGGGGGTACAGATACGCAGTATTTT. Looking up the rest from reference TRBV7-9 and TRBJ2-3 gives the full variable domain: DTGVSQNPRHKITKRGQNVTFRCDPISEHNRLYWYRQTLGQGPEFLTYFQNEAQLEKSRLLSDRFSAERPKGSFSTLEIQRTEQGDSAMYLCASSFGGTDTQYFGPGTRLTVL.

This clonotype was counted a few times. V gene TRBV11-2 combines with J gene TRBJ1-1; the D gene is possibly TRBD1 (6 bases). The CDR3 is 15 residues long. Between the trimmed V and J ends, which lost 2 bases and 3 bases, there was a span of 13 bases. In germline, CDR1 is SGHAT, CDR2 FQNNGV. CDR3 sequence reads: CASSLLTGLDTEAFF. In DNA, the CDR3 is TGTGCCAGCAGCTTACTAACAGGGTTGGACACTGAAGCTTTCTTT.

This clonotype was counted once. This chain connects TRBV5-4 to TRBJ1-1; D is undetermined. V lost 9 bases, J lost 4 bases, and 16 bases lay in between. CDR3 length: 13 amino acids. CDR1 is SGHNT, CDR2 YYREEE, per germline (reference sequence). CDR3 nucleotide sequence: TGTGCCATGGGCCCTGGGCTCTTCACTGAAGCTTTCTTT. Its translation: CAMGPGLFTEAFF.

The chain uses TRBV6-1 and TRBJ2-3; D is possibly TRBD2 (5 bases). The germline V and J ends were trimmed by 6 bases and 6 bases, with 19 bases remaining between them. The germline V gene has CDR1 MNHNS and CDR2 SASEGT. This CDR3 is 15 amino acids long. This CDR3 reads CASSGGRLGEDTQYF. The CDR3 DNA is TGTGCCAGCAGCGGCGGGCGGCTTGGGGAGGATACGCAGTATTTT.

Many counts were recorded for this clonotype. J is TRBJ2-7 and V is TRBV20-1; the D is unclear. Deletions cut 5 bases from V and 1 base from J, with 12 bases between. Germline V CDR1 and CDR2: DFQATT, SNEGSKA (reference sequence). The CDR3 is 13 residues long. CDR3 DNA sequence: TGCAGTGCTCGACGGGTCGCATCCTACGAGCAGTACTTC. Encoded protein: CSARRVASYEQYF.

The chain is built from TRBV5-6 and TRBJ2-7; D might be TRBD2 (5 bases). Germline values: CDR1 SGHDT, CDR2 YYEEEE. The CDR3 has 13 residues. The V gene lost 2 bases and the J gene lost 6 bases, with 12 bases spanning the gap. CDR3 loop: CASSFGLPCEQYF. The CDR3 DNA follows: TGTGCCAGCAGCTTCGGACTCCCCTGCGAGCAGTACTTC. The whole variable domain, remainder taken from reference TRBV5-6 and TRBJ2-7, is DAGVTQSPTHLIKTRGQQVTLRCSPKSGHDTVSWYQQALGQGPQFIFQYYEEEERQRGNFPDRFSGHQFPNYSSELNVNALLLGDSALYLCASSFGLPCEQYFGPGTRLTVT.

The chain combines TRBV19 with TRBJ2-7; 8 bases are a match to TRBD1. Germline loops: CDR1 LNHDA, CDR2 SQIVND (reference sequence). With V trimmed by 1 base and J by 6 bases, 5 bases remained unmatched. This CDR3 contains 14 residues. The CDR3 sequence is CASSIGQGAREQYF. The DNA for the CDR3 is TGTGCCAGTAGTATAGGTCAGGGGGCTCGCGAGCAGTACTTC.

This clonotype showed up just a few times. The chain carries TRBV12-3 or TRBV12-4 and TRBJ1-1; 9 nucleotides match TRBD1. The CDR3 length is 13 residues. The J segment lost 9 bases and the V segment lost 6 bases, leaving 8 bases of the junction unmatched. As DNA, the CDR3 is TGTGCCAGCAGCCGGGACAGGGCTAATCAAGCTTTCTTT. Translation gives CASSRDRANQAFF.

The rearrangement links TRBV9 to TRBJ2-4, with 8 bases matching TRBD2. Germline loops: CDR1 SGDLS, CDR2 YYNGEE. The CDR3 runs 14 residues. V lost 2 bases and J lost 9; bases outside the gene matches: 7. CDR3 loop: CASSVSGDSGIQYF. The CDR3 bases are TGTGCCAGCAGCGTTAGCGGGGATTCGGGCATTCAGTACTTC.

The V call is TRBV7-2, the J call TRBJ1-2, with D possibly matching TRBD1 (5 bases). The germline gives CDR1 SGHTA, CDR2 FQGNSA. This CDR3 comprises 12 residues. Trimming took 7 bases from V and 3 from J, leaving 9 bases between them. The CDR3 here is CASMVGDYGYTF. The DNA for the CDR3 is TGTGCCAGCATGGTGGGGGACTATGGCTACACCTTC.

This clonotype turned up a few times. The rearrangement joins TRBV6-1 to TRBJ1-3; possibly TRBD1 for D (6 bases). V was clipped by 6 bases and J by 1 base, with 13 bases between them. Germline values: CDR1 MNHNS, CDR2 SASEGT. The CDR3 covers 15 residues. The CDR3: CASRLEQGSGNTIYF. As DNA, the CDR3 is TGTGCCAGCAGACTTGAACAGGGATCTGGAAACACCATATATTTT.

This clonotype appeared a few times. V usage is TRBV11-2 and J usage is TRBJ2-3; 9 bases agree with TRBD2. This CDR3 spans 15 amino acids. CDR1 and CDR2 (germline): SGHAT, FQNNGV. V dropped 3 bases and J dropped 2; count of bases not matched to a gene: 3. Here the CDR3 DNA reads TGTGCCAGCAGCTTTGCGGGGGGGCCCACAGATACGCAGTATTTT. Amino acids: CASSFAGGPTDTQYF.

This clonotype was seen a few times. J is TRBJ2-3 and V is TRBV15, with D uncertain. The CDR3 contains 14 residues. The V end lost 1 base, the J end lost 5 bases, and 10 bases lay between the germline ends. Germline CDR1 and CDR2: LNHNV and YYDKDF (reference sequence). CDR3 loop: CATSRAESIDTQYF. CDR3 sequence (DNA): TGTGCCACCAGCAGAGCTGAATCCATAGATACGCAGTATTTT.